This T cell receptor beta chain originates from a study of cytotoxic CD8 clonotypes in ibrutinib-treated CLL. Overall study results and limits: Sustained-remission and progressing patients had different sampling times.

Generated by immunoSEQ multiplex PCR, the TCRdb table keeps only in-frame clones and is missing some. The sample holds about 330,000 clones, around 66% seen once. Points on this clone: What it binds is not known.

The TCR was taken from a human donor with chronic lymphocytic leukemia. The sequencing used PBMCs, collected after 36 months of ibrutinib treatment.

The CDR3 protein is CASSEGSPTYEQYF. In DNA, the CDR3 is TGTGCCAGCAGTGAAGGCTCTCCCACCTACGAGCAGTACTTC. This chain connects TRBV25-1 to TRBJ2-7; D uncertain. Germline V gene lookup returns CDR1 MGHDK and CDR2 SYGVNS. V lost 2 bases, J lost 2 bases, and 10 bases lay in between. The CDR3 sequence is 14 residues long.